The next 25 T cell receptor beta chains were all read from a single sample in a study of memory CD4+ T cells and cytomegalovirus serostatus. Using immunoSEQ multiplex PCR, the repertoire was profiled, and TCRdb retains in-frame clones only, with some absent. The table has around 60,000 clones, 75% to 85% seen once. Single viable CD3+CD4+CD8-CD45RO+ cells were sorted as the memory CD4+ T cells. Sequenced: memory CD4+ T cells from blood. The receptors here all came from an adult in good health and CMV-seronegative.

J is TRBJ2-7 and V is TRBV7-9; D unclear. This CDR3 contains 12 residues. Trimming shortened V by 6 bases and J by 4 bases, and 10 bases separated the two germline ends. Germline assignment: CDR1 SEHNR and CDR2 FQNEAQ (reference sequence). The CDR3 spells CASSYSEYEQYF. As DNA, the CDR3 is TGTGCCAGCAGTTACTCGGAATACGAGCAGTACTTC.

This clone is a singleton in its sample. V is TRBV11-2 and J is TRBJ1-2, with a weak D call TRBD1 (6 bases). There are 13 residues in the CDR3. The V end lost 5 bases, the J end lost 5 bases, and 12 bases lay between the germline ends. Germline assignment: CDR1 SGHAT and CDR2 FQNNGV. CDR3 nucleotides: TGTGCCAGCAGCCCCATAGGGGGGTATGGCTACACCTTC. As protein: CASSPIGGYGYTF.

V and J are TRBV11-3 and TRBJ2-1; 12 nucleotides align to TRBD2. Germline-derived CDR1 and CDR2 are SGHNT and YENEEA. J was trimmed by 3 bases and V by 0 bases; bases with no gene match: 6. The length of the CDR3 is 18 residues. This chain's CDR3 is CASSLDGTSGYIYNEQFF. The CDR3 nucleotides are TGTGCCAGCAGCTTAGATGGGACTAGCGGGTATATCTACAATGAGCAGTTCTTC.

The V gene is TRBV14, the J gene TRBJ1-5; D gene ambiguous. Trimming cost V 1 base and J 5 bases, with 12 bases left between them. The germline gives CDR1 SGHDN, CDR2 FVKESK. The CDR3 contains 15 residues. The CDR3 spells CASSQALYDYQPQHF. CDR3 in DNA: TGTGCCAGCAGCCAAGCCTTGTACGATTATCAGCCCCAGCATTTT.

The chain links TRBV7-2 to TRBJ2-3, with 8 bases fitting TRBD1. V shed 5 bases and J 7 bases; nucleotides not matched to a gene: 8. The CDR3 sequence is 14 residues long. The germline gives CDR1 SGHTA, CDR2 FQGNSA. The CDR3 nucleotides are TGTGCCAGCAGCACCGGACAGGGTGGAAATACGCAGTATTTT. Its protein is CASSTGQGGNTQYF.

The rearrangement uses TRBV5-5 and TRBJ1-3; tentative D call: TRBD1 (5 bases). V lost 2 bases and J lost 0, with 9 bases in between. CDR3 length equals 15 residues. In germline, CDR1 is SGHKS, CDR2 YYEKEE (reference sequence). CDR3 in DNA: TGTGCCAGCAGCTTTGTAGGGGCCTCTGGAAACACCATATATTTT. The encoded protein is CASSFVGASGNTIYF.

The rearrangement links TRBV6-5 to TRBJ2-1; possibly TRBD2 for D (5 bases). V lost 0 bases to trimming and J lost 14 bases, with 14 bases between them. This CDR3 has 13 residues. Germline values: CDR1 MNHEY, CDR2 SVGAGI. CDR3 sequence (DNA): TGTGCCAGCAGTTACTCATATGAGACTACCGAGTTCTTC. The encoded protein is CASSYSYETTEFF.

The V and J genes are TRBV5-1 and TRBJ1-3; D is ambiguous. The CDR3 extends over 17 amino acids. Looked up from germline, CDR1 is SGHRS and CDR2 is YFSETQ. Between the trimmed V and J ends, which lost 4 bases and 3 bases, there was a span of 20 bases. The CDR3 nucleotides are TGCGCCAGCAGCCCCTTAGACTTCCAGTCGGGTGGAAACACCATATATTTT. Its protein product is CASSPLDFQSGGNTIYF.

The CDR3 loop reads CASSLTPRDTGELFF. The CDR3 DNA reads TGTGCCAGCAGCCTGACACCGCGGGACACCGGGGAGCTGTTTTTT. The chain employs TRBV7-2 and TRBJ2-2; possibly TRBD2 for D (5 bases). The length of the CDR3 is 15 residues. Germline V CDR1 and CDR2: SGHTA, FQGNSA. The V end was cut by 5 bases, the J end by 3 bases, with 13 bases between. The full variable domain, with the rest looked up from reference TRBV7-2 and TRBJ2-2, is GAGVSQSPSNKVTEKGKDVELRCDPISGHTALYWYRQSLGQGLEFLIYFQGNSAPDKSGLPSDRFSAERTGGSVSTLTIQRTQQEDSAVYLCASSLTPRDTGELFFGEGSRLTVL.

The gene calls are TRBV2 and TRBJ1-5, with D perhaps matching TRBD1 (5 bases). The V end lost 3 bases, the J end lost 1 base, and 10 bases lay between the germline ends. The CDR3 is made up of 15 amino acids. CDR1 SNHLY and CDR2 FYNNEI come from the germline V gene. Here the CDR3 reads CASSEIGQSNQPQHF. The DNA of the CDR3 is TGTGCCAGCAGTGAGATAGGACAAAGCAATCAGCCCCAGCATTTT.

CDR3 protein: CASSPGLAGGYEQFF. The CDR3 coding sequence is TGTGCCAGCAGTCCGGGACTAGCGGGAGGGTACGAGCAGTTCTTC. This chain links TRBV6-6 with TRBJ2-1, with 16 nucleotides matching TRBD2. The CDR3 has 15 residues. Trimming took 5 bases from V and 10 from J; bases not matched to a gene: 5. Germline V lookup: CDR1 MNHNY, CDR2 SVGAGI (reference sequence).

The rearrangement links TRBV5-1 to TRBJ1-2; 12 bases map to TRBD1. CDR3 length: 16 residues. V trimming: 0 bases; J trimming: 8 bases; junction bases outside the gene matches: 8. Germline-derived CDR1 and CDR2 are SGHRS and YFSETQ. CDR3 protein: CASSLAVGQGARGYTF. The CDR3 DNA sequence: TGCGCCAGCAGCTTGGCCGTGGGACAGGGGGCGCGAGGCTACACCTTC.

CDR3 sequence: CATSRDKRELTDTQYF. DNA for the CDR3: TGTGCCACCAGCAGAGATAAGCGGGAGCTAACAGATACGCAGTATTTT. The chain employs TRBV15 and TRBJ2-3; 8 nucleotides line up with TRBD2. V dropped 0 bases and J dropped 3; count of bases not matched to a gene: 5. The CDR3 has 16 amino acids. CDR1 and CDR2 (germline): LNHNV, YYDKDF (reference sequence).

This clone was counted a few times. An end of the junction differs from the germline gene, which may be a read error. The chain links TRBV7-3 to TRBJ2-2; no definite D call. Germline-derived CDR1 and CDR2 are SGHTA and FQGTGA. This CDR3 comprises 13 residues. The CDR3 loop is CASSLTNTGELFF. CDR3 bases: TGTGCCAGCAGCCTAACTAACACCGGGGAGCTGTTTTTT.

The genes are TRBV15 and TRBJ2-2; 10 bases are a match to TRBD1. J was trimmed by 3 bases and V by 0 bases; bases with no gene match: 13. Germline V gene data show CDR1 as LNHNV and CDR2 as YYDKDF (reference sequence). The CDR3 runs to 20 residues. CDR3 DNA sequence: TGTGCCACCAGCAGAGATCTTCGGTGGGGACAGGGGTCTGACACCGGGGAGCTGTTTTTT. This encodes CATSRDLRWGQGSDTGELFF.

The V and J genes are TRBV5-4 and TRBJ1-1; 9 bases line up with TRBD1. V was pared by 4 bases and J by 1 base, with 11 bases of the junction left unmatched. The CDR3 has 17 amino acids. Germline CDR1 and CDR2: SGHNT and YYREEE (reference sequence). CDR3: CASSGGTGRSRNTEAFF. In DNA form, the CDR3 reads TGTGCCAGCAGCGGCGGGACAGGGAGGAGTAGGAACACTGAAGCTTTCTTT.

The rearrangement joins TRBV7-6 to TRBJ1-2; D is ambiguous. V was pared by 3 bases and J by 8 bases, with 13 bases between. This CDR3 is built from 13 residues. Germline V CDR1 and CDR2: SGHVS, FNYEAQ. CDR3: CASSLDGMEGYTF. The CDR3 DNA reads TGTGCCAGCAGCTTGGACGGGATGGAAGGCTACACCTTC.

The genes are TRBV5-1 and TRBJ2-2, with unresolved D. Trimming left V 1 base short and J 11 bases short, with 12 bases between. There are 13 residues in the CDR3. CDR1 and CDR2 (germline): SGHRS, YFSETQ. The DNA of the CDR3 is TGCGCCAGCAGCTTGTTGGATGATGGCGAGCTGTTTTTT. Residues: CASSLLDDGELFF.

The V and J genes are TRBV27 and TRBJ1-2; TRBD1 matches at 7 bases. This CDR3 comprises 15 residues. The germline V gene has CDR1 MNHEY and CDR2 SMNVEV (reference sequence). With V trimmed by 5 bases and J by 3 bases, 9 bases remained unmatched. The CDR3: CASSTRQGGDYGYTF. CDR3 sequence (DNA): TGTGCCAGCAGTACTCGACAGGGAGGCGACTATGGCTACACCTTC.

J is TRBJ1-2 and V is TRBV7-8; TRBD1 might be the D (6 bases). The germline V gene encodes CDR1 SGHVS and CDR2 FQNEAQ. The germline V and J ends were trimmed by 1 base and 2 bases, with 14 bases remaining between them. The CDR3 sequence is 16 residues long. The CDR3 DNA reads TGTGCCAGCAGCTTAGGGGGGGGCAGGGAGAACTATGGCTACACCTTC. Encoded protein: CASSLGGGRENYGYTF.

The chain has TRBV19 and TRBJ1-5, with 8 nucleotides matching TRBD1. The ends lost 6 bases at V and 7 bases at J; junction bases unmatched: 2. Germline CDR1 is LNHDA and CDR2 is SQIVND (reference sequence). This CDR3 spans 12 amino acids. CDR3 nucleotide sequence: TGTGCCAGTAGAGGACAGGGCCAGCCCCAGCATTTT. Its protein product is CASRGQGQPQHF.

This rearrangement joins TRBV28 to TRBJ1-2; 8 positions match TRBD1. The germline V gene has CDR1 MDHEN and CDR2 SYDVKM. This CDR3 is built from 15 residues. Trimming removed 3 bases from V and 4 bases from J; junction bases left unmatched: 7. The CDR3 here is CASSLARGLGYGYTF. In DNA form, the CDR3 reads TGTGCCAGCAGTTTGGCCAGGGGGCTGGGCTATGGCTACACCTTC.

CDR3 sequence (DNA): TGCGCCAGCAGCCCCCGGGACAGGGGTGACATTCAGTACTTC. It specifies CASSPRDRGDIQYF. The gene calls are TRBV5-1 and TRBJ2-4, with 10 bases matching TRBD1. The CDR3 runs to 14 residues. The ends lost 4 bases at V and 8 bases at J; junction bases unmatched: 6. Germline-derived CDR1 and CDR2 are SGHRS and YFSETQ.

This clone occurred a few times. One junction end does not reproduce the germline sequence, and a read error may be involved. CDR3 protein: CASSDYRDDPYQPQHF. The CDR3 DNA reads as TGTGCCAGCAGCGACTACCGGGACGACCCATATCAGCCCCAGCATTTT. V and J are TRBV6-4 and TRBJ1-5, with D possibly matching TRBD1 (5 bases). This CDR3 has 16 residues. CDR1 is MRHNA and CDR2 is SNTAGT in the germline V gene.

This chain joins TRBV9 and TRBJ1-1; TRBD1 is a possible D gene (6 bases). Trimming pared 6 bases from V and 4 bases from J, leaving 16 bases between. Germline V gives CDR1 SGDLS, CDR2 YYNGEE. This CDR3 has 14 residues. The CDR3 DNA reads TGTGCCAGCACCGAACCGGGCAGGGGCACTGAAGCTTTCTTT. Translation: CASTEPGRGTEAFF.